This T cell receptor (beta chain) emerged from a study of cytomegalovirus exposure and HLA in healthy donors. Findings and limits, study-wide: When analyzed later, a missense DCLRE1C variant was found to be linked to TCR beta V- and J-gene trimming.

With respect to this clone: The antigen is not known.

Both 60 Vbeta primers and 13 Jbeta primers went into the PCR. The method was immunoSEQ multiplex PCR; TCRdb's version includes in-frame clones alone and lacks a portion of them. The sample contains around 85,000 clones, about 80% of which appear only once. The length of the CDR3 is 14 residues. V dropped 3 bases and J dropped 8; count of bases not matched to a gene: 7. Germline CDR1 and CDR2: SGHRS and YFSETQ. This TCR was sampled from a woman aged 45-60 years in good health and CMV-seropositive. The sample was PBMCs. The chain recombines TRBV5-1 with TRBJ2-2; the match to TRBD2 covers 7 bases. CDR3 loop: CASSSAGTEGELFF. CDR3 in DNA: TGCGCCAGCAGCTCAGCGGGAACGGAAGGGGAGCTGTTTTTT. Drawing the rest from reference TRBV5-1 and TRBJ2-2, the complete variable domain is KAGVTQTPRYLIKTRGQQVTLSCSPISGHRSVSWYQQTPGQGLQFLFEYFSETQRNKGNFPGRFSGRQFSNSRSEMNVSTLELGDSALYLCASSSAGTEGELFFGEGSRLTVL.